The subject of this entry is one TCR beta chain. The entry originates in a study of blood T cell repertoires in COVID-19. TCRdb keeps only in-frame clones here, not all; method: immunoSEQ multiplex PCR. The sample includes around 390,000 clones, around nine tenths of them seen just once. The source is a woman aged 45-59 years who had recovered from COVID-19. Material: PBMCs or T cells enriched from blood (not recorded which).

For the CDR3, the DNA is TGTGCCAGCAGGTACCGGGACAGGGGTTCCTATGGCTACACCTTC. Encoded protein: CASRYRDRGSYGYTF. The gene calls are TRBV28 and TRBJ1-2, with 10 bases fitting TRBD1. Germline-derived CDR1 and CDR2 are MDHEN and SYDVKM. After removal of 6 bases from V and 4 bases from J, the junction contained 8 bases not matched to a gene. The CDR3 loop spans 15 amino acids.